This T cell receptor (beta chain) was captured by sequencing in a study of metastatic and nonmetastatic thyroid tumors. About the study: The study looked at repertoires side by side in blood and in tumor or nodule tissue from malignant and benign thyroid patients. The study, taken as a whole, reports: Compared with benign nodules, malignant thyroid tumors were reported to have significantly higher TCR beta diversity in both blood and tumor.

Germline lookup yields CDR1 SGHNT and CDR2 YYREEE (reference sequence). The CDR3 length is 15 residues. The V gene lost 9 bases and the J gene lost 4 bases, with 21 bases spanning the gap. Authors' analysis steps: Variation in CDR3 across clinicopathological groups served as the basis for constructing a distant-metastasis classifier in papillary thyroid cancer. TCRdb re-called clones from the PCR reads using MiXCR. What appears here as the V and J calls and clone size reflects TCRdb's work, not the paper's. The data show just over 20,000 clones, approximately 15% seen once. Patients were all untreated before their thyroid surgery. On this clone itself: Its specificity is not known.

The TCR sequence derives from a female donor with papillary thyroid cancer or a benign thyroid nodule (not recorded which). Some clones in this sample may be carry-over from other donors' samples. Material: blood. V usage is TRBV5-4 and J usage is TRBJ2-3; D is unresolved. The CDR3 sequence is CAIKASGTRSDTQYF. CDR3 DNA: TGTGCCATCAAGGCATCGGGCACCCGTTCAGATACGCAGTATTTT.